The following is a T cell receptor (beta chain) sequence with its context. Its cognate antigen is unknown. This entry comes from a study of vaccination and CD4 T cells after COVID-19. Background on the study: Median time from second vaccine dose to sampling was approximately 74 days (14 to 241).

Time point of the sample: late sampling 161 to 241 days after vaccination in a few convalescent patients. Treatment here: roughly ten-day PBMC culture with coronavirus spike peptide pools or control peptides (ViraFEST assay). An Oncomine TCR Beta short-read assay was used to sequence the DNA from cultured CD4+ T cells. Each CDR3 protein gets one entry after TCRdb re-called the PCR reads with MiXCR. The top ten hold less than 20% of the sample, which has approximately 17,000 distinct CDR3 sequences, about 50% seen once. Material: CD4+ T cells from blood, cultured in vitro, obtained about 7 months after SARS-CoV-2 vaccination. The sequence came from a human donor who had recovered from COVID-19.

The CDR3 here is CASGDDSNYGYTF. Written as DNA, the CDR3 is TGTGCCAGCGGAGATGATTCTAACTATGGCTACACCTTC. V and J are TRBV27 and TRBJ1-2; no firm D call. The germline CDR1 and CDR2 sequences are MNHEY and SMNVEV (reference sequence). V dropped 8 bases and J dropped 0 bases, with 10 bases sitting between them. CDR3 length: 13 residues.